These 11 T cell receptor beta chains share one sample of origin, sequenced in a study of T cells after yellow fever vaccination. TCRdb ran MiXCR on the 5' RACE reads and lists one entry per CDR3 protein. The sample holds some 560,000 distinct CDR3 sequences, approximately 16% seen once. The starting material was PBMCs, obtained 5 days after the first yellow fever vaccination. Receptors were obtained from a man younger than 30 who received the YFV17D yellow fever vaccine.

This clonotype appeared a few times. This chain uses TRBV4-1 with TRBJ1-5, with D maybe TRBD1 (6 bases). V was pared by 0 bases and J by 3 bases, with 12 bases between. Germline V gene data show CDR1 as MGHRA and CDR2 as YSYEKL. This CDR3 contains 16 residues. In nucleotides, the CDR3 is TGCGCCAGCAGCCAAGATCGACAGGCGAACAATCAGCCCCAGCATTTT. It specifies CASSQDRQANNQPQHF.

This clonotype showed up many times. This chain uses TRBV6-4 with TRBJ2-3; D may be TRBD2 (6 bases). The V gene's germline CDR1 is MRHNA and CDR2 SNTAGT. With 4 bases removed from V and 1 base from J, the gap between germline ends came to 9 bases. This CDR3 is 14 amino acids long. The chain's CDR3 is CASSVTGGTDTQYF. The DNA of the CDR3 is TGTGCCAGCAGTGTAACGGGAGGCACAGATACGCAGTATTTT.

In its sample, this clonotype was seen a few times. This sequence joins TRBV6-1 and TRBJ1-6; 7 bases agree with TRBD1. Germline CDR1 is MNHNS and CDR2 is SASEGT. CDR3 length equals 17 residues. Trimming at V came to 4 bases and at J to 0 bases, leaving 6 bases not matched to a gene. The CDR3 sequence: CASSGTGALSYNSPLHF. The CDR3 DNA follows: TGTGCCAGCAGTGGAACAGGGGCCCTCTCCTATAATTCACCCCTCCACTTT.

This clonotype was counted a few times. The rearrangement uses TRBV20-1 and TRBJ2-3, with a weak D call TRBD2 (6 bases). Trimming left V 7 bases short and J 6 bases short, with 17 bases between. CDR1 is DFQATT, CDR2 SNEGSKA, per germline (reference sequence). The CDR3 extends over 13 amino acids. CDR3 residues: CSVAGTATDTQYF. CDR3 coding DNA: TGCAGTGTCGCGGGGACTGCCACGGATACGCAGTATTTT.

This sequence joins TRBV10-3 and TRBJ2-3; 16 bases agree with TRBD2. The CDR3 is made up of 20 amino acids. After removal of 6 bases from V and 2 bases from J, the junction contained 14 bases not matched to a gene. CDR1 and CDR2 (germline): ENHRY, SYGVKD. The CDR3 sequence is CAISPNPGLAGGLFTDTQYF. The CDR3 DNA follows: TGTGCCATCAGCCCAAACCCGGGACTAGCGGGGGGGCTCTTCACAGATACGCAGTATTTT.

This clonotype was seen a few times. The chain carries TRBV7-8 and TRBJ2-3, with a tentative D call TRBD2 (5 bases). The CDR3 has 14 residues. The V end lost 6 bases, the J end lost 0 bases, and 10 bases lay between the germline ends. Per germline, CDR1 SGHVS and CDR2 FQNEAQ. CDR3: CASRLLESTDTQYF. For the CDR3, the DNA is TGTGCCAGCAGGTTACTAGAGAGCACAGATACGCAGTATTTT.

This clonotype was counted a few times. The V call is TRBV4-1, the J call TRBJ2-7, with 11 bases fitting TRBD1. The CDR3 is 15 residues long. Trimming cost V 3 bases and J 3 bases; bases outside gene matches: 4. The germline CDR1 and CDR2 sequences are MGHRA and YSYEKL. CDR3 protein: CASSQGQGVNYEQYF. The DNA for the CDR3 is TGCGCCAGCAGCCAGGGACAGGGGGTAAACTACGAGCAGTACTTC.

The V gene is TRBV5-1, the J gene TRBJ2-1; the match to TRBD2 covers 9 bases. From germline, CDR1 is SGHRS and CDR2 YFSETQ. The CDR3 runs to 16 residues. V lost 0 bases and J lost 7; bases outside the gene matches: 8. The CDR3 nucleotides are TGCGCCAGCAGCTTGGCTGGGCGGGGGGGCCGGAATGAGCAGTTCTTC. Translating gives CASSLAGRGGRNEQFF.

The V call is TRBV23-1, the J call TRBJ1-6; D unresolved. TRBV23-1 qualifies as an ORF whose function is uncertain. The ends were cut back, 0 bases at V and 9 bases at J, with 9 bases in the middle. The CDR3 is made up of 14 amino acids. The CDR3 loop is CASSQSSVGSPLHF. The CDR3 nucleotides read TGCGCCAGCAGTCAATCATCGGTGGGTTCACCCCTCCACTTT.

V and J are TRBV4-3 and TRBJ1-2, with D tentatively TRBD1 (5 bases). The CDR3 loop spans 14 amino acids. With 4 bases removed from V and 3 bases from J, the gap between germline ends came to 12 bases. Germline V lookup: CDR1 LGHNA, CDR2 YSLEER. CDR3 in DNA: TGCGCCAGCAGCCCCGAGGGGACGGACTATGGCTACACCTTC. Encoded protein: CASSPEGTDYGYTF.

This chain connects TRBV7-3 to TRBJ2-1; 12 bases map to TRBD2. Germline CDR1 SGHTA, CDR2 FQGTGA. The CDR3 extends over 14 amino acids. The junction had 3 bases not matched to a gene; V was cut back by 2 bases and J by 10 bases. The DNA of the CDR3 is TGTGCCAGCAGCTTACTAGCGGGGGGGCAAGAGCAGTTCTTC. As protein: CASSLLAGGQEQFF.